This T cell receptor (beta chain) was recorded in a study of blood T cell repertoires in COVID-19. Sequenced by immunoSEQ multiplex PCR; TCRdb stores in-frame clones only, minus some. Of roughly 100,000 clones in the sample, around nine tenths were seen once. Germline lookup yields CDR1 SGHRS and CDR2 YFSETQ. V was clipped by 0 bases and J by 5 bases; unmatched bases: 8. The CDR3 is 17 residues long. Sequenced material: peripheral blood. The rearrangement links TRBV5-1 to TRBJ2-5, with 12 nucleotides matching TRBD2. This sequence was found in a man older than 75 with acute or convalescent COVID-19. The CDR3 DNA is TGCGCCAGCAGCTTGGATCCTAGCGGGAGGGCGGGTGAGACCCAGTACTTC. Its translation is CASSLDPSGRAGETQYF. The variable domain in full, with the rest retrieved from reference TRBV5-1 and TRBJ2-5, is KAGVTQTPRYLIKTRGQQVTLSCSPISGHRSVSWYQQTPGQGLQFLFEYFSETQRNKGNFPGRFSGRQFSNSRSEMNVSTLELGDSALYLCASSLDPSGRAGETQYFGPGTRLLVL.